The entry that follows covers one T cell receptor (beta chain) sequence. Its antigen remains unknown. The sample carries other DNA sequences with the same CDR3. There were only Caucasian adults among the donors, and all lived in Nashville, Tennessee. This entry is derived from a study of shared clonotypes between healthy human individuals. The V end was cut by 1 base, the J end by 6 bases, with 10 bases between. This CDR3 region has 13 residues. Germline CDR1 reads KGHSH; CDR2 reads LQKENI. Overall study results and limits: Donor scarcity curtailed the genetic and exposure-history diversity represented herein.

Clones were sequenced by immunoSEQ multiplex PCR, and TCRdb holds only the in-frame ones, with some missing. The sample includes some 2.4 million clones, over 85% of them seen just once. The sample was naive CD4+ T cells from PBMCs. Described subset: CD45RA+ positively selected. This receptor was obtained from a man younger than 35 in good health. Some clones in this sample may be carry-over from other donors' samples. This sequence joins TRBV18 and TRBJ2-7, with D perhaps TRBD2 (6 bases). CDR3 amino acids: CASSPRGGFEQYF. Here the CDR3 DNA reads TGTGCCAGCTCACCACGAGGAGGGTTCGAGCAGTACTTC.